This T cell receptor (beta chain) was recorded in a study of T cells after yellow fever vaccination. Study results and limitations: Booster samples showed a return of most primary-vaccination clones (around 95% CD4, about 85% CD8). Overlap between CD4 and CD8 compartments was detected for a small share of clonotypes.

Regarding this clonotype: Its antigen is undetermined.

Universal primer sites and UMIs were introduced during 5'RACE template-switching synthesis of TCR cDNA. TCRdb reprocessed the 5' RACE reads with MiXCR, giving one entry per CDR3 protein. This repertoire shows 320,000 or so distinct CDR3 sequences, roughly 8.6% found once; its top ten account for 17%. V was trimmed by 5 bases and J by 0 bases, leaving 11 bases between them. Germline CDR1 DFQATT, CDR2 SNEGSKA (reference sequence). This CDR3 comprises 14 residues. The sequences come from PBMCs, collected approximately 40 days after the first yellow fever vaccination. This rearrangement joins TRBV20-1 to TRBJ2-1; possibly TRBD2 for D (6 bases). This TCR came from a man younger than 30 who received the YFV17D yellow fever vaccine. This CDR3 reads CSARDWSSYNEQFF. The CDR3 coding sequence is TGCAGTGCTCGGGACTGGAGCTCCTACAATGAGCAGTTCTTC.